Reported below is one T cell receptor (beta chain). Its antigen remains unidentified. The time point was: newly diagnosed GD, antithyroid drugs for less than 3 months. Construction of the TCR library relied on RNA isolated from PBMCs. Graves' disease diagnoses followed American Thyroid Association guidelines. In building TCR beta libraries, iRepertoire HTBI primers were used together with Arm-PCR of CDR3 regions. TCRdb recomputed calls from the multiplex PCR reads with MiXCR, one row per CDR3 protein. There are 350,000 to 450,000 distinct CDR3 sequences in the sample; about 15% occur only once, and about 7.6% lies in the top ten. The data originate from a study of regulatory T cells in long-lasting Graves disease. Study-level results: Only a small sample size was used, which may have cut accuracy.

The CDR3 is 16 amino acids. CDR1 is MGHRA and CDR2 is YSYEKL in the germline V gene. Between the trimmed V and J ends, which lost 3 bases and 3 bases, there was a span of 15 bases. The data were also submitted as part of a second study, on T cells in Graves' hyperthyroidism and ophthalmopathy. That report notes: The HTBI set primed first-round TCR CDR3 RT-PCR. Model output signaled ophthalmopathy a median roughly 6.1 months ahead of onset.

This TCR derives from a middle-aged woman with Graves disease. The chain uses TRBV4-1 and TRBJ2-1; D may correspond to TRBD1 or TRBD2 (5 bases each). Specimen: peripheral blood mononuclear cells (PBMCs), collected at new diagnosis, from a patient treated with antithyroid drugs. DNA of the CDR3: TGCGCCAGCAGCCAGAGCCGGGACCAAGGCTACAATGAGCAGTTCTTC. Protein product: CASSQSRDQGYNEQFF.